One and the same sample provided the 19 T cell receptor beta chains below, sequenced in a study of T cell repertoires in cytomegalovirus infection. TCRdb reprocessed the reads via MiXCR and lists one record per CDR3 protein. Of approximately 300,000 distinct CDR3 sequences in the sample, around 25% were seen once. For these receptors, no antigen is known. This specimen was cultured PBMCs, taken from culture after CMV antigen stimulation. The receptors come from a human donor in good health (CMV status not recorded). Some clones in this sample may be carry-over from other donors' samples.

The rearrangement joins TRBV6-5 to TRBJ2-1; D gene uncertain. The CDR3 spans 17 residues. The germline V gene has CDR1 MNHEY and CDR2 SVGAGI. V lost 0 bases and J lost 0, with 12 bases in between. The CDR3 here is CASSYSSKPSSYNEQFF. In DNA, the CDR3 is TGTGCCAGCAGTTACTCGAGCAAGCCCAGCTCCTACAATGAGCAGTTCTTC.

In its sample, this clonotype is medium-sized (0.01 to 0.1%). V is TRBV5-4 and J is TRBJ2-5, with 9 nucleotides matching TRBD2. Germline lookup yields CDR1 SGHNT and CDR2 YYREEE (reference sequence). The CDR3 totals 15 residues. Trimming removed 4 bases from V and 0 bases from J; junction bases left unmatched: 4. The DNA of the CDR3 is TGTGCCAGCAGCCCGAGACTAGCGGACCAAGAGACCCAGTACTTC. Translation gives CASSPRLADQETQYF.

The DNA for the CDR3 is TGTGCCAGCAGGGCGGGCTCAAGGACGGAGACCCAGTACTTC. It translates to CASRAGSRTETQYF. The chain carries TRBV7-2 and TRBJ2-5; a possible D gene is TRBD2 (5 bases). Germline CDR1 is SGHTA and CDR2 is FQGNSA. V lost 6 bases and J 5 bases, leaving 16 bases between the germline ends. The CDR3 has 14 residues.

This clonotype occurred many times. The chain links TRBV7-2 to TRBJ1-2; TRBD1 matches at 8 bases. The CDR3 is 18 residues long. Germline V CDR1 and CDR2: SGHTA, FQGNSA. Losses at the gene ends were 5 bases for V and 1 base for J; bases not matched to a gene: 15. CDR3 in DNA: TGTGCCAGCAGCCTCCGTCGGGGACAGGCCTCTTTTAACTATGGCTACACCTTC. This translates into CASSLRRGQASFNYGYTF. Full variable domain (outside the CDR3, taken from reference TRBV7-2 and TRBJ1-2): GAGVSQSPSNKVTEKGKDVELRCDPISGHTALYWYRQSLGQGLEFLIYFQGNSAPDKSGLPSDRFSAERTGGSVSTLTIQRTQQEDSAVYLCASSLRRGQASFNYGYTFGSGTRLTVV.

This clonotype was detected ten times or more. V usage is TRBV7-2 and J usage is TRBJ2-1; tentative D call: TRBD2 (6 bases). The CDR3 contains 15 residues. The germline gives CDR1 SGHTA, CDR2 FQGNSA. Trimming pared 3 bases from V and 7 bases from J, leaving 16 bases between. The CDR3 is CASSFSGSPGNEQFF. The CDR3 nucleotides read TGTGCCAGCAGCTTCTCCGGGAGTCCCGGAAATGAGCAGTTCTTC.

A few counts support this clonotype. This rearrangement joins TRBV4-1 to TRBJ1-6; possibly TRBD1 for D (5 bases). The CDR3 length is 13 residues. Germline-derived CDR1 and CDR2 are MGHRA and YSYEKL. V shed 3 bases and J shed 18 bases, with 18 bases lying between them. Here the CDR3 DNA reads TGCGCCAGCAGCCAGGGCCCAACAGGTTCTCACCACTTT. Translating gives CASSQGPTGSHHF.

The chain combines TRBV5-1 with TRBJ2-7, with D maybe TRBD1 (5 bases). Trimming removed 4 bases from V and 0 bases from J, with 14 bases in between. The CDR3 is 15 residues long. Germline V gene lookup returns CDR1 SGHRS and CDR2 YFSETQ. The DNA of the CDR3 is TGCGCCAGCAGCCTCGGCAGGGAAACCTCCTACGAGCAGTACTTC. Its translation is CASSLGRETSYEQYF.

This clonotype was seen more than once but under ten times. The V call is TRBV4-3, the J call TRBJ2-3; no definite D call. The CDR3 consists of 14 residues. Trimming removed 0 bases from V and 0 bases from J, with 4 bases in between. CDR1 LGHNA and CDR2 YSLEER come from the germline V gene. DNA of the CDR3: TGCGCCAGCAGCCAAGATGGTAGCACAGATACGCAGTATTTT. Translating it yields CASSQDGSTDTQYF.

In its sample, this clonotype was seen once. This sequence joins TRBV2 and TRBJ1-5; maybe TRBD1 (5 bases). This CDR3 has 14 amino acids. The germline CDR1 and CDR2 sequences are SNHLY and FYNNEI. V was clipped by 6 bases and J by 0 bases, with 9 bases between them. CDR3 bases: TGTGCCAGCAGGGGGCCAAATAGCAATCAGCCCCAGCATTTT. This translates into CASRGPNSNQPQHF.

This clonotype came up many times. The rearrangement links TRBV7-8 to TRBJ2-7; D may be TRBD2 (6 bases). Germline V gene data show CDR1 as SGHVS and CDR2 as FQNEAQ. This CDR3 has 16 amino acids. V lost 2 bases and J lost 0, with 14 bases in between. This chain's CDR3 is CASSLQPRDPSYEQYF. DNA of the CDR3: TGTGCCAGCAGCTTACAGCCGCGGGACCCCTCCTACGAGCAGTACTTC. Using reference TRBV7-8 and TRBJ2-7 for the parts outside the CDR3, the full variable domain is GAGVSQSPRYKVAKRGQDVALRCDPISGHVSLFWYQQALGQGPEFLTYFQNEAQLDKSGLPSDRFFAERPEGSVSTLKIQRTQQEDSAVYLCASSLQPRDPSYEQYFGPGTRLTVT.

The chain uses TRBV14 and TRBJ1-1, with TRBD1 matching 8 bases. The germline V gene has CDR1 SGHDN and CDR2 FVKESK. With V trimmed by 0 bases and J by 8 bases, 8 bases remained unmatched. This CDR3 region has 15 residues. CDR3 in DNA: TGTGCCAGCAGCCAAGATACGTTCGGGACAGGAGAAGCTTTCTTT. Translated, it gives CASSQDTFGTGEAFF.

The chain couples TRBV28 to TRBJ2-1; possibly TRBD1 for D (5 bases). The CDR3 is 14 amino acids. V lost 5 bases and J 10 bases, leaving 18 bases between the germline ends. Germline CDR1 MDHEN, CDR2 SYDVKM. This CDR3 reads CASSGKDTVLEQFF. CDR3 DNA: TGTGCCAGCAGTGGAAAGGACACGGTGTTAGAGCAGTTCTTC.

This chain joins TRBV27 and TRBJ2-3, with 9 bases fitting TRBD1. Looked up from germline, CDR1 is MNHEY and CDR2 is SMNVEV (reference sequence). V dropped 6 bases and J dropped 2; count of bases not matched to a gene: 6. CDR3 size: 15 residues. CDR3 residues: CASSLGQGHTDTQYF. CDR3 bases: TGTGCCAGCAGCCTGGGACAGGGACACACAGATACGCAGTATTTT.

This clonotype was counted between two and nine times. This chain uses TRBV5-1 with TRBJ2-5, with a weak D call TRBD2 (6 bases). CDR1 and CDR2 from the germline V gene are SGHRS and YFSETQ. V lost 0 bases and J 5 bases, leaving 14 bases between the germline ends. This CDR3 region has 15 residues. The CDR3 DNA reads as TGCGCCAGCAGCTTGGGACCGGGAGTAGGGGAGACCCAGTACTTC. Amino acids: CASSLGPGVGETQYF.

In this sample, this clonotype turned up a few times. V is TRBV7-6 and J is TRBJ2-7; 8 bases fit TRBD1. Germline trimming cut 2 bases from V and 2 bases from J; bases unmatched to any gene: 5. Germline V gene lookup returns CDR1 SGHVS and CDR2 FNYEAQ. The CDR3 is 15 residues long. The CDR3 DNA sequence: TGTGCCAGCAGCTTAAGAGGGGGACAGGCCTACGAGCAGTACGTC. Translated, it gives CASSLRGGQAYEQYV.

V usage is TRBV29-1 and J usage is TRBJ1-1; weak D call: TRBD1 (5 bases). Germline lookup yields CDR1 SQVTM and CDR2 ANQGSEA. CDR3 length: 10 residues. The V and J ends lost 8 bases and 7 bases respectively, with 11 bases between them. Here the CDR3 reads CSTGGSEAFF. The CDR3 DNA follows: TGCAGCACGGGGGGGAGTGAAGCTTTCTTT.

This clonotype was recorded a few times. V gene TRBV11-2 combines with J gene TRBJ2-3; no definite D call. The CDR3 loop spans 12 amino acids. The germline V gene has CDR1 SGHAT and CDR2 FQNNGV. V dropped 5 bases and J dropped 7 bases, with 10 bases sitting between them. DNA for the CDR3: TGTGCCAGCAGCCCCGTTTCTAATACGCAGTATTTT. Encoded protein: CASSPVSNTQYF.

This clonotype was counted once. The chain uses TRBV20-1 and TRBJ2-7; tentative D call: TRBD2 (6 bases). V was pared by 5 bases and J by 6 bases, with 14 bases between. The CDR3 loop spans 12 amino acids. Germline lookup yields CDR1 DFQATT and CDR2 SNEGSKA (reference sequence). CDR3 in amino acids: CSASGLSGEQYF. The CDR3 region has the DNA TGCAGTGCTTCGGGACTGTCAGGCGAGCAGTACTTC.

The chain combines TRBV10-3 with TRBJ1-1; TRBD1 might be the D (6 bases). Germline V gene lookup returns CDR1 ENHRY and CDR2 SYGVKD. The CDR3 covers 14 residues. Trimming took off 6 bases at V and 4 bases at J, with 15 bases between the two ends. Here the CDR3 DNA reads TGTGCCATCAGAGTTGGGGGAGGGGGCACTGAAGCTTTCTTT. It encodes CAIRVGGGGTEAFF.